This T cell receptor (beta chain) was obtained from a study of CD8 T cells in Susac syndrome. Study at large: Susac syndrome patients were untreated, on corticosteroids with some adding intravenous immunoglobulin, or on intravenous immunoglobulin only.

When the RNA was reverse transcribed, random hexamers were used with an input of roughly 0.5 to 1 ug. Each CDR3 protein is one row after TCRdb ran MiXCR on the immunoSEQ multiplex PCR reads. Of 200,000 to 300,000 distinct CDR3 sequences listed, 95% to 97% are singletons. A note on this clonotype: The antigen is unknown.

Findings and limits, study-wide: The study admitted that it had a relatively small number of individuals in its TCR sequencing and HLA analysis.

V lost 3 bases to trimming and J lost 4 bases, with 13 bases between them. Germline CDR1 and CDR2: MNHEY and SMNVEV (reference sequence). The CDR3 covers 14 residues. Input material: CD4+ T cells from PBMCs. The receptor's source is a human donor with Susac syndrome. The chain recombines TRBV27 with TRBJ2-7; tentatively, D is TRBD1 or TRBD2 (5 bases each). CDR3 residues: CASSFEGSQYEQYF. For the CDR3, the DNA is TGTGCCAGCAGTTTTGAGGGGAGCCAATACGAGCAGTACTTC.